These 20 T cell receptor beta chains were all obtained from the same sample, sequenced in a study of graft-versus-host responses after intestinal transplantation. Their antigens remain unidentified. Assay: immunoSEQ multiplex PCR; the TCRdb copy retains only in-frame clones and omits some. This table has just under 85,000 clones, about 91% appearing once. The sequences come from unstimulated CD8+ T cells sorted from spleen or lymph node cells, collected before transplant. Receptor source: a human donor who was the organ donor for an intestinal transplant.

As for this clone: A read error may explain this, as a much larger clone is one base away. This chain's CDR3 is CASSYTNTGELFF. DNA of the CDR3: TGTGCCAGCAGTTACACGAACACCGGGGAGCTGTTTTTT. This chain connects TRBV6-5 to TRBJ2-2; D uncertain. This CDR3 is built from 13 residues. Trimming pared 2 bases from V and 0 bases from J, leaving 1 base between. Germline CDR1 is MNHEY and CDR2 is SVGAGI.

The chain has TRBV4-1 and TRBJ2-5; the D is unclear. The CDR3 runs 15 residues. CDR1 is MGHRA, CDR2 YSYEKL, per germline. V shed 3 bases and J shed 1 base, with 12 bases lying between them. The CDR3 reads CASSHFTDFQETQYF. The CDR3 DNA reads TGCGCCAGCAGCCACTTTACAGATTTCCAAGAGACCCAGTACTTC.

In nucleotides, the CDR3 is TGTGCCAGTAGTATGGGTGGGACAGGGGGCGAGAATGTGGACACTGAAGCTTTCTTT. Its translation: CASSMGGTGGENVDTEAFF. The rearrangement joins TRBV19 to TRBJ1-1, with 12 bases that match TRBD1. CDR3 length equals 19 residues. The V gene end was trimmed by 3 bases and the J gene end by 3 bases; junction bases not matched to a gene: 14. Germline V CDR1 and CDR2: LNHDA, SQIVND (reference sequence).

The chain recombines TRBV6-5 with TRBJ2-3; 7 positions agree with TRBD1. V lost 5 bases, J lost 2 bases, and 7 bases stayed unmatched. This CDR3 has 15 amino acids. Germline assignment: CDR1 MNHEY and CDR2 SVGAGI. CDR3 DNA sequence: TGTGCCAGCAGTGGTGGACAGGAGAACACAGATACGCAGTATTTT. This codes for CASSGGQENTDTQYF.

CDR3: CATSTPRTNTGELFF. CDR3 nucleotide sequence: TGTGCCACCAGCACCCCGCGAACGAACACCGGGGAGCTGTTTTTT. The chain carries TRBV15 and TRBJ2-2, with D uncertain. This CDR3 contains 15 residues. V was pared by 4 bases and J by 0 bases, with 9 bases between. Germline lookup yields CDR1 LNHNV and CDR2 YYDKDF (reference sequence).

V is TRBV5-4 and J is TRBJ2-3; 8 nucleotides agree with TRBD2. V gave up 4 bases and J gave up 0 bases; unmatched junction bases: 7. Looked up from germline, CDR1 is SGHNT and CDR2 is YYREEE (reference sequence). The CDR3 has 16 residues. The CDR3 DNA follows: TGTGCCAGCAGCCTCTGGACTAGCCCTAGCACAGATACGCAGTATTTT. Protein product: CASSLWTSPSTDTQYF.

The chain links TRBV9 to TRBJ2-3; 12 positions match TRBD2. The CDR3 loop spans 19 amino acids. With 4 bases clipped from V and 4 bases from J, the junction kept 16 bases outside the gene matches. Germline assignment: CDR1 SGDLS and CDR2 YYNGEE. CDR3: CASSSSPTSGSALPDTQYF. In DNA, the CDR3 is TGTGCCAGCAGCTCCTCGCCGACTAGCGGGAGCGCCCTTCCAGATACGCAGTATTTT.

This chain uses TRBV5-1 with TRBJ2-1; no firm D call. The CDR3 extends over 19 amino acids. The ends were cut back, 1 base at V and 5 bases at J, with 25 bases in the middle. Per germline, CDR1 SGHRS and CDR2 YFSETQ. The CDR3 spells CASSLNNVWWFRWDNEQFF. The CDR3 bases are TGCGCCAGCAGCTTGAACAATGTTTGGTGGTTCAGGTGGGACAATGAGCAGTTCTTC.

V is TRBV19 and J is TRBJ1-5, with D uncertain. Trimming removed 7 bases at V and 4 bases at J, with 11 bases between. In germline, CDR1 is LNHDA, CDR2 SQIVND (reference sequence). This CDR3 has 13 amino acids. The CDR3 loop reads CASMAMANQPQHF. DNA for the CDR3: TGTGCCAGTATGGCGATGGCGAATCAGCCCCAGCATTTT.

This chain connects TRBV7-2 to TRBJ2-2; 9 nucleotides align to TRBD2. Per germline, CDR1 SGHTA and CDR2 FQGNSA. This CDR3 has 15 residues. Trimming cost V 4 bases and J 6 bases; bases outside gene matches: 6. The CDR3 loop reads CASSYRLAVAGELFF. CDR3 bases: TGTGCCAGCAGCTACCGACTAGCGGTGGCCGGGGAGCTGTTTTTT. Complete variable domain (other parts from reference TRBV7-2 and TRBJ2-2): GAGVSQSPSNKVTEKGKDVELRCDPISGHTALYWYRQSLGQGLEFLIYFQGNSAPDKSGLPSDRFSAERTGGSVSTLTIQRTQQEDSAVYLCASSYRLAVAGELFFGEGSRLTVL.

A remark on this clone: Additional DNA sequences in this sample encode the identical CDR3. The CDR3 region has the DNA TGTGCCAGTAGTATCGGTCGAAACGAGCAGTACTTC. Translation gives CASSIGRNEQYF. The chain has TRBV19 and TRBJ2-7; D ambiguous. Trimming left V 3 bases short and J 5 bases short, with 8 bases between. This CDR3 has 12 residues. Germline V CDR1 and CDR2: LNHDA, SQIVND (reference sequence).

This chain links TRBV6-6 with TRBJ1-1, with TRBD1 matching over 10 bases. Losses at the gene ends were 4 bases for V and 6 bases for J; bases not matched to a gene: 11. The CDR3 runs 16 residues. The germline gives CDR1 MNHNY, CDR2 SVGAGI (reference sequence). The DNA of the CDR3 is TGTGCCAGCAGTTCAAGGACAGGGGGAATCGGATCTGAAGCTTTCTTT. Protein product: CASSSRTGGIGSEAFF.

The chain recombines TRBV7-6 with TRBJ1-4, with 8 bases that match TRBD1. V was pared by 3 bases and J by 8 bases, with 14 bases of the junction left unmatched. This CDR3 has 17 amino acids. Germline values: CDR1 SGHVS, CDR2 FNYEAQ. In nucleotides, the CDR3 is TGTGCCAGCAGCTTCAACCATCTTCAGGGGGCTGGCGAAAAACTGTTTTTT. Translated, it gives CASSFNHLQGAGEKLFF.

This rearrangement joins TRBV14 to TRBJ2-7; D is perhaps TRBD1 (6 bases). Trimming left V 1 base short and J 1 base short, with 11 bases between. Germline V gene data show CDR1 as SGHDN and CDR2 as FVKESK. This CDR3 is 15 amino acids long. CDR3 region: CASSQGTVSSYEQYF. CDR3 DNA: TGTGCCAGCAGCCAAGGGACAGTTTCTTCCTACGAGCAGTACTTC.

The chain recombines TRBV4-1 with TRBJ2-1, with 8 bases aligning to TRBD2. CDR1 and CDR2 (germline): MGHRA, YSYEKL. CDR3 length: 16 amino acids. The J segment lost 5 bases and the V segment lost 3 bases, leaving 9 bases of the junction unmatched. CDR3 DNA sequence: TGCGCCAGCAGCCAGACGGGGGGGGAGGACAACAATGAGCAGTTCTTC. Amino acids: CASSQTGGEDNNEQFF.

The rearrangement uses TRBV5-1 and TRBJ2-5; TRBD1 matches at 7 bases. The CDR3 has 14 residues. Trimming removed 4 bases from V and 1 base from J; junction bases left unmatched: 4. Germline lookup yields CDR1 SGHRS and CDR2 YFSETQ. CDR3 coding DNA: TGCGCCAGCAGCCCGGGGACAGTCCAAGAGACCCAGTACTTC. Its protein product is CASSPGTVQETQYF. Supplemented by reference TRBV5-1 and TRBJ2-5, the full variable domain reads KAGVTQTPRYLIKTRGQQVTLSCSPISGHRSVSWYQQTPGQGLQFLFEYFSETQRNKGNFPGRFSGRQFSNSRSEMNVSTLELGDSALYLCASSPGTVQETQYFGPGTRLLVL.

With respect to this clone: The germline gene is not matched at one end of the junction; a read error may be the cause. This rearrangement joins TRBV6-5 to TRBJ2-5; D ambiguous. There are 14 residues in the CDR3. Germline V gene data show CDR1 as MNHEY and CDR2 as SVGAGI. The chain's CDR3 is CASSYFRSQEAQYF. CDR3 DNA: TGTGCCAGCAGTTACTTCCGTTCCCAAGAGGCCCAGTACTTC.

The chain carries TRBV27 and TRBJ2-1; 7 bases are shared with TRBD1. Unmatched junction bases numbered 10, after V lost 5 bases and J lost 9 bases. Germline CDR1 is MNHEY and CDR2 is SMNVEV (reference sequence). CDR3 length: 14 residues. The CDR3 DNA reads TGTGCCAGCAGTCCAGGATACCGGACAGGTGAGCAGTTCTTC. It translates to CASSPGYRTGEQFF.

The chain has TRBV7-8 and TRBJ2-2, with 8 positions matching TRBD2. CDR3 length equals 16 residues. Germline loops: CDR1 SGHVS, CDR2 FQNEAQ. V trimming: 1 base; J trimming: 5 bases; junction bases outside the gene matches: 6. CDR3 amino acids: CASSLDGTRGTGELFF. The CDR3 DNA reads TGTGCCAGCAGCTTAGATGGGACTAGGGGGACCGGGGAGCTGTTTTTT.

The sample holds one count of this clone. The chain links TRBV27 to TRBJ2-5, with TRBD2 matching over 8 bases. The end of the DNA aligns better with TRBJ2-7, so the J call may be wrong. This CDR3 contains 14 residues. Germline V lookup: CDR1 MNHEY, CDR2 SMNVEV (reference sequence). As DNA, the CDR3 is TGTGCCAGCAGTTTACGAACTAGCGGCTACGAGCAGTACTTC. Protein: CASSLRTSGYEQYF.